This T cell receptor (beta chain) was captured by sequencing in a study of cytomegalovirus exposure and HLA in healthy donors. General observations from the study: The authors listed some 150 TCR beta chains as cytomegalovirus-associated. Immune exposure was documented only through CMV serostatus. DRB1 showed the most TCR associations and HLA-C the fewest in a later analysis, as rates varied by HLA locus.

Germline CDR1 reads MNHEY; CDR2 reads SMNVEV (reference sequence). CDR3 length equals 15 residues. Trimming at V came to 5 bases and at J to 5 bases, leaving 11 bases not matched to a gene. This clone turned up a few times. The antigen remains undetermined. Researchers ran the PCR with 60 Vbeta and 13 Jbeta primers. In the original processing: Per a later analysis, the number of unique TCR beta chains was some 75 million, of which 9 million to 14 million were shared. Here immunoSEQ multiplex PCR was the method, and the copy in TCRdb shows in-frame clones only, minus some. V, J and clone size are taken as reported in that table, and D and trimming were inferred from the DNA itself. The table has about 190,000 clones, roughly four fifths seen once.

The chain joins TRBV27 to TRBJ1-1; 7 nucleotides match TRBD1. Material for sequencing was PBMCs. This TCR came from a woman aged 30 to 39 in good health and CMV-seropositive. The CDR3 is CASSPLGQLGTEAFF. CDR3 nucleotide sequence: TGTGCCAGCAGTCCCCTGGGACAGCTTGGGACTGAAGCTTTCTTT.